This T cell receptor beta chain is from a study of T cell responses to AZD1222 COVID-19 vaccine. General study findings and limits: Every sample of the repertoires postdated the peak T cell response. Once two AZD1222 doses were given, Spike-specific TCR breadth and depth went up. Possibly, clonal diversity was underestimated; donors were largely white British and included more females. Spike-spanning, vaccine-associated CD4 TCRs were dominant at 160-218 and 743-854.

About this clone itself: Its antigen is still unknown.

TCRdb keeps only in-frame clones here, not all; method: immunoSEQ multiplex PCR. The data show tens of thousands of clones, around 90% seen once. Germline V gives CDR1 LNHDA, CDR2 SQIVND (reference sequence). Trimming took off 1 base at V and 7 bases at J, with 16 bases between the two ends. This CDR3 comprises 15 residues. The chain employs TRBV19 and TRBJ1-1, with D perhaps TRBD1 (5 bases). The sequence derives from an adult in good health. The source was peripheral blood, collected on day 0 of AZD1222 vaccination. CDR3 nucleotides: TGTGCCAGTAGTATAGTGGGTCAGGGATTAGTTGAAGCTTTCTTT. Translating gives CASSIVGQGLVEAFF. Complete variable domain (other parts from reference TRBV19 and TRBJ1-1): DGGITQSPKYLFRKEGQNVTLSCEQNLNHDAMYWYRQDPGQGLRLIYYSQIVNDFQKGDIAEGYSVSREKKESFPLTVTSAQKNPTAFYLCASSIVGQGLVEAFFGQGTRLTVV.